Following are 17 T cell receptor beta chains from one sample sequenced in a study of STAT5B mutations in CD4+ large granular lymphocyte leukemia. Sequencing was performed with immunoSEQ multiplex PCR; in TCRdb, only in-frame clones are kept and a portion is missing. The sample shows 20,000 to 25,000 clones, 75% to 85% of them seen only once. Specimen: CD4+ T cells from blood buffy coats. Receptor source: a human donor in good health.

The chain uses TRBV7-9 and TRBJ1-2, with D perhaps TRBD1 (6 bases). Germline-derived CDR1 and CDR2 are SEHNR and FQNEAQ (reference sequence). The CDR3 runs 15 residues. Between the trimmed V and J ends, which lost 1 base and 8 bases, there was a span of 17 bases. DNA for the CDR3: TGTGCCAGCAGCTTAGATCCGGGCAGGGGTTTCGGCTACACCTTC. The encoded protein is CASSLDPGRGFGYTF.

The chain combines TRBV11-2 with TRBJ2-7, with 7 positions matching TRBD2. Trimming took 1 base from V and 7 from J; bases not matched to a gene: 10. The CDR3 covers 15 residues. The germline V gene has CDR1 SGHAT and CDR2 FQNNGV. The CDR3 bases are TGTGCCAGCAGCTTAGGTGCGGGATGGGGGGGGGAGCAGTACTTC. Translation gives CASSLGAGWGGEQYF.

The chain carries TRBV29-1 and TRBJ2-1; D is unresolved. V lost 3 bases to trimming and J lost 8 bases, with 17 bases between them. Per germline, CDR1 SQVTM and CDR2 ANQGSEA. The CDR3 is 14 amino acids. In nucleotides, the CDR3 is TGCAGCGTTGAGTCCGGCGGACCGGGCTATGAGCAGTTCTTC. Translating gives CSVESGGPGYEQFF.

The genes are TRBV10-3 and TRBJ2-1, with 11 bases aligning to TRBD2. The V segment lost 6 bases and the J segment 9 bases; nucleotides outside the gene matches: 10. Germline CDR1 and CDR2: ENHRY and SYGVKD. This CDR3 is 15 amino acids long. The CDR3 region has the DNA TGTGCCATCAGCCCCAAACTAGCGGGAGAAGGTGAGCAGTTCTTC. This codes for CAISPKLAGEGEQFF.

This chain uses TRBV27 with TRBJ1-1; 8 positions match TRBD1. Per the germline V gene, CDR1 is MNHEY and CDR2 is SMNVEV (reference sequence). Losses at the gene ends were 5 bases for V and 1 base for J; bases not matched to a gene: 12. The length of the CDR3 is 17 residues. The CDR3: CASSTNRGETSNTEAFF. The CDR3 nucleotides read TGTGCCAGCAGTACCAACAGGGGGGAGACCTCGAACACTGAAGCTTTCTTT.

The DNA of the CDR3 is TGTGCCAGCAGTGAAGAGGGGTTTTCTCCTGAGTATTTT. Translation gives CASSEEGFSPEYF. This chain joins TRBV6-1 and TRBJ2-3; the D gene is possibly TRBD1 (5 bases). V gave up 1 base and J gave up 13 bases, with 15 bases separating them. The CDR3 covers 13 residues. The germline V gene encodes CDR1 MNHNS and CDR2 SASEGT.

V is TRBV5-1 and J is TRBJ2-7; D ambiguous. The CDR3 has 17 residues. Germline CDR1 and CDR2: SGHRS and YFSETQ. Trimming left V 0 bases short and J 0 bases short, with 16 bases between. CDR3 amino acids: CASSLAGSVTGSYEQYF. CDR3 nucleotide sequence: TGCGCCAGCAGCTTGGCCGGGTCGGTGACCGGCTCCTACGAGCAGTACTTC.

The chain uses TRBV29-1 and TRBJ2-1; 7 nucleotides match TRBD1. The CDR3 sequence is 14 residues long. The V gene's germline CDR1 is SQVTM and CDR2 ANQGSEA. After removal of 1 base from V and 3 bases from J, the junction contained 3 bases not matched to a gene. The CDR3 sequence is CSVEVQGVYNEQFF. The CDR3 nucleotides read TGCAGCGTTGAAGTTCAGGGGGTCTACAATGAGCAGTTCTTC.

As DNA, the CDR3 is TGTGCCATCAGTGAGACAGGGCAAGAAGAAGCTTTCTTT. Amino acid sequence: CAISETGQEEAFF. The chain is built from TRBV10-3 and TRBJ1-1, with D maybe TRBD1 (6 bases). Germline V lookup: CDR1 ENHRY, CDR2 SYGVKD. V lost 2 bases, J lost 8 bases, and 12 bases lay in between. The CDR3 consists of 13 residues.

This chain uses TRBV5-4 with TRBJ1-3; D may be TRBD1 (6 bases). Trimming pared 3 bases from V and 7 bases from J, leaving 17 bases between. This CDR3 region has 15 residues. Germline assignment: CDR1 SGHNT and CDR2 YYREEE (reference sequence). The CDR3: CASSSGGTSRNTIYF. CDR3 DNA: TGTGCCAGCAGCTCGGGGGGCACCTCGCGGAACACCATATATTTT.

The chain's CDR3 is CASSHPGKRNTIYF. The CDR3 DNA sequence: TGCGCCAGCAGCCACCCAGGGAAGAGAAACACCATATATTTT. The chain recombines TRBV4-1 with TRBJ1-3; D is possibly TRBD1 (5 bases). Germline assignment: CDR1 MGHRA and CDR2 YSYEKL. The CDR3 contains 14 residues. V gave up 3 bases and J gave up 5 bases, with 11 bases separating them.

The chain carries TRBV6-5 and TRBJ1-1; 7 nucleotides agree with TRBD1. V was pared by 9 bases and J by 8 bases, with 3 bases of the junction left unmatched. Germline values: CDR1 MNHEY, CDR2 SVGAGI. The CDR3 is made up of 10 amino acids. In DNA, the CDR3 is TGTGCCAGTCTCAGGGGGGAAGCTTTCTTT. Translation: CASLRGEAFF.

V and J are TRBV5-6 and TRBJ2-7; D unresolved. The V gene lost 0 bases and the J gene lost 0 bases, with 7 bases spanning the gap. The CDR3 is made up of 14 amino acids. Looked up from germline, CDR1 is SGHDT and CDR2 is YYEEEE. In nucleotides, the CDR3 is TGTGCCAGCAGCTTGGCGGACCTCTCCTACGAGCAGTACTTC. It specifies CASSLADLSYEQYF.

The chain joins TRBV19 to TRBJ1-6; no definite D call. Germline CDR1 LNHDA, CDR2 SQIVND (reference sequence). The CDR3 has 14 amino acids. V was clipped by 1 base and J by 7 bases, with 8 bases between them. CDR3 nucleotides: TGTGCCAGTAGTATAGGGATCGGCAATTCACCCCTCCACTTT. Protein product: CASSIGIGNSPLHF.

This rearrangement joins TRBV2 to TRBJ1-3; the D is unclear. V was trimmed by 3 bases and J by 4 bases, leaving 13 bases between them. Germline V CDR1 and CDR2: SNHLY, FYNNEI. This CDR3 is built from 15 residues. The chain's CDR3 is CASSDESTGGNTIYF. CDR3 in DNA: TGTGCCAGCAGTGATGAGTCCACGGGAGGAAACACCATATATTTT.

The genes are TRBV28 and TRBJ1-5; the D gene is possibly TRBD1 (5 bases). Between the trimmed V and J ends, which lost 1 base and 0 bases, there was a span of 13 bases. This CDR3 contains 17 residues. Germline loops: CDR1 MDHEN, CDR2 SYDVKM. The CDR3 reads CASSLSTGSYSNQPQHF. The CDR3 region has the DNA TGTGCCAGCAGTTTATCAACAGGCTCTTATAGCAATCAGCCCCAGCATTTT. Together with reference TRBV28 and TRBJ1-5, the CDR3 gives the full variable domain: DVKVTQSSRYLVKRTGEKVFLECVQDMDHENMFWYRQDPGLGLRLIYFSYDVKMKEKGDIPEGYSVSREKKERFSLILESASTNQTSMYLCASSLSTGSYSNQPQHFGDGTRLSIL.

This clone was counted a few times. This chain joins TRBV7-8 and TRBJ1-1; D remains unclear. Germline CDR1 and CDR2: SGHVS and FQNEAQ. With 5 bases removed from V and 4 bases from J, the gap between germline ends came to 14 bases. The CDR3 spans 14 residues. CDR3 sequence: CASSGVTGFTEAFF. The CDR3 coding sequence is TGTGCCAGCAGCGGTGTAACCGGGTTCACTGAAGCTTTCTTT.